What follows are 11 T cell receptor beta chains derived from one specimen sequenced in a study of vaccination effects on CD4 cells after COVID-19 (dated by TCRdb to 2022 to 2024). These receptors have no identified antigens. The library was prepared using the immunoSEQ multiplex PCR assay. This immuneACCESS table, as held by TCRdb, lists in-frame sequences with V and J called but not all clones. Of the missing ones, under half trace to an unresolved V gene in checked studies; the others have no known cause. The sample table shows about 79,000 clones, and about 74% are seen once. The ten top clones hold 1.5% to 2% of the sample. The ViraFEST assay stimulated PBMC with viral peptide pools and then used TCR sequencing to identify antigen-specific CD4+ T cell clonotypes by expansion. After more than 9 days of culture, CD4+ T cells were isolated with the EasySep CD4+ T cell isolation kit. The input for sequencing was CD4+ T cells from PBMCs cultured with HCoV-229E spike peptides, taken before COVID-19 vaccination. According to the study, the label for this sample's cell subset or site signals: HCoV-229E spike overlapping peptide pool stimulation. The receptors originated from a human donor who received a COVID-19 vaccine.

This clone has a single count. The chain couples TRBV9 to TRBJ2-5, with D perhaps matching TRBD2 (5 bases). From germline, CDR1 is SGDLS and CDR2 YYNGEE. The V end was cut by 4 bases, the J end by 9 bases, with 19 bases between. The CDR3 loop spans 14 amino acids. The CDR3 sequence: CASSPQPGNWAQYF. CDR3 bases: TGTGCCAGCAGCCCACAACCGGGGAACTGGGCCCAGTACTTC.

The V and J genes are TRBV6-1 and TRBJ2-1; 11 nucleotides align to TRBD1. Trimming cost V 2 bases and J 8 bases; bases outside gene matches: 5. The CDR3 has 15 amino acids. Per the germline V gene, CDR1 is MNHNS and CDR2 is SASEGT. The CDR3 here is CASSERTGGFDEQFF. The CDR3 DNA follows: TGTGCCAGCAGTGAAAGGACAGGGGGCTTCGATGAGCAGTTCTTC.

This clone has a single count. The CDR3 DNA reads TGTGCCAGCAGCTTAGTGTCGGAGGTCGCGCAGTATTTT. Translated, it gives CASSLVSEVAQYF. This rearrangement joins TRBV7-8 to TRBJ2-3; D is perhaps TRBD2 (5 bases). Looked up from germline, CDR1 is SGHVS and CDR2 is FQNEAQ. The CDR3 covers 13 residues. Trimming took 1 base from V and 10 from J, leaving 12 bases between them. Together with reference TRBV7-8 and TRBJ2-3, the CDR3 gives the full variable domain: GAGVSQSPRYKVAKRGQDVALRCDPISGHVSLFWYQQALGQGPEFLTYFQNEAQLDKSGLPSDRFFAERPEGSVSTLKIQRTQQEDSAVYLCASSLVSEVAQYFGPGTRLTVL.

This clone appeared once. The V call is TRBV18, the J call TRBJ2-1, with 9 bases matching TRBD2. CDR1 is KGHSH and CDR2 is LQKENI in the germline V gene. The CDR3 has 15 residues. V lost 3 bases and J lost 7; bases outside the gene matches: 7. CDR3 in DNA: TGTGCCAGCTCACCTCAGGCGGGGGGGAAAAATGAGCAGTTCTTC. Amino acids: CASSPQAGGKNEQFF.

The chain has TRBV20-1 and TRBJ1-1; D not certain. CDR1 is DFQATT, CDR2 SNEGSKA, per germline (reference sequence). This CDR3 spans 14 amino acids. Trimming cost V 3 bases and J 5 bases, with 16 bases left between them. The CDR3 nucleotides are TGCAGTGCTAGTCGGCAGGACGGAGGTACTGAAGCTTTCTTT. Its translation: CSASRQDGGTEAFF.

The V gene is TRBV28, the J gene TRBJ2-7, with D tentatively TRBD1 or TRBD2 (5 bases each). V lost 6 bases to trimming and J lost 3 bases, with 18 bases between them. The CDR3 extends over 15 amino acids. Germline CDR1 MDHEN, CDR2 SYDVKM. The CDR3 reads CASRERGAGNYEQYV. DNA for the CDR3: TGTGCCAGCAGAGAGAGGGGCGCCGGAAACTACGAGCAGTACGTC.

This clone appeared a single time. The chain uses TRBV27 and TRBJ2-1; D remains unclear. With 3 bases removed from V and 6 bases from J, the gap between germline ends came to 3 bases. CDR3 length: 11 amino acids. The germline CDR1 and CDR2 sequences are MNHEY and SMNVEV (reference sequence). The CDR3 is CASSFFNEQFF. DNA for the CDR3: TGTGCCAGCAGTTTTTTCAATGAGCAGTTCTTC.

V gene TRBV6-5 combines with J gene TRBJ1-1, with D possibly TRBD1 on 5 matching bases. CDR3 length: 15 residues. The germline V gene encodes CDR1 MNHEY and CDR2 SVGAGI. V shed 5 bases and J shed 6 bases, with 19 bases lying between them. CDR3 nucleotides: TGTGCCAGCAGTCCTAAGCCGGGGCCAGGTGCTGAAGCTTTCTTT. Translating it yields CASSPKPGPGAEAFF.

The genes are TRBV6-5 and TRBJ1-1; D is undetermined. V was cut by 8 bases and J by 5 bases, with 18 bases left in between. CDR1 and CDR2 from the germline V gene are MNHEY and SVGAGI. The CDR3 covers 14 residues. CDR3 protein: CASREGGRGTEAFF. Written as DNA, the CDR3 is TGTGCCAGCCGAGAGGGCGGCCGTGGGACTGAAGCTTTCTTT.

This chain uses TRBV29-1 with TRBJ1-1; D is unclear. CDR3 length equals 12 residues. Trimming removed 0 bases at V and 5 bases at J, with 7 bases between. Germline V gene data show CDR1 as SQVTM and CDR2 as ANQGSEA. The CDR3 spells CSVEDSTTEAFF. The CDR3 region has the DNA TGCAGCGTTGAAGACAGTACTACTGAAGCTTTCTTT.

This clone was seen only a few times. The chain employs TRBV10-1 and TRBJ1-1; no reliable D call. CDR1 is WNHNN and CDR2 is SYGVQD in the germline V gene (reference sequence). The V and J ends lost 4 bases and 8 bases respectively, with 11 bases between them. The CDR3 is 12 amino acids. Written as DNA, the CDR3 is TGCGCCAGCAGTGCGGAGGGAGTGGAAGCTTTCTTT. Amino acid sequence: CASSAEGVEAFF.